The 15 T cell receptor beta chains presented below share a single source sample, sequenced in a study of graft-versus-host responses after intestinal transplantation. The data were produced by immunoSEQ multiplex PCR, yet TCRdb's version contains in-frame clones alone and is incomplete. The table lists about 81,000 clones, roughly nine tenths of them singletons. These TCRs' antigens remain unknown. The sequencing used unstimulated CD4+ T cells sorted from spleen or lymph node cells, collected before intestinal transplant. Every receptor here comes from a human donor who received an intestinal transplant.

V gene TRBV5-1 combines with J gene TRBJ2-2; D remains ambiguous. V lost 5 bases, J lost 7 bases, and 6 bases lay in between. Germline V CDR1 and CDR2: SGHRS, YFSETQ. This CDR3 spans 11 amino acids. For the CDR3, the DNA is TGCGCCAGCAGATCCAGCGGGGAGCTGTTTTTT. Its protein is CASRSSGELFF.

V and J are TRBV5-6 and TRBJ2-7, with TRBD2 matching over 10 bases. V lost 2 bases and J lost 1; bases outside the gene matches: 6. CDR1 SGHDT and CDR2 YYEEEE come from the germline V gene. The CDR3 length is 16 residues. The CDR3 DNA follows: TGTGCCAGCAGCTTTAGGCTAGCGGGGGTTTCCTACGAGCAGTACTTC. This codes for CASSFRLAGVSYEQYF. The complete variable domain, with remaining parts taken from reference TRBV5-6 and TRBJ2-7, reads DAGVTQSPTHLIKTRGQQVTLRCSPKSGHDTVSWYQQALGQGPQFIFQYYEEEERQRGNFPDRFSGHQFPNYSSELNVNALLLGDSALYLCASSFRLAGVSYEQYFGPGTRLTVT.

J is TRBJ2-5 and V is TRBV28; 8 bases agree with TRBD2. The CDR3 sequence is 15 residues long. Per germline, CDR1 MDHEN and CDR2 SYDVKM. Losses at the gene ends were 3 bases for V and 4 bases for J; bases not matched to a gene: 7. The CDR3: CASSLSGGDPETQYF. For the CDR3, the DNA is TGTGCCAGCAGTTTGTCCGGGGGGGATCCAGAGACCCAGTACTTC.

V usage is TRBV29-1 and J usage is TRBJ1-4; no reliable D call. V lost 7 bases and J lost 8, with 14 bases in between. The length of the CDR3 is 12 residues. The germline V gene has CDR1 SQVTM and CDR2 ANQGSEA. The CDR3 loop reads CSGGRTGEKLFF. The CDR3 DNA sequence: TGCAGCGGTGGCAGGACTGGAGAAAAACTGTTTTTT.

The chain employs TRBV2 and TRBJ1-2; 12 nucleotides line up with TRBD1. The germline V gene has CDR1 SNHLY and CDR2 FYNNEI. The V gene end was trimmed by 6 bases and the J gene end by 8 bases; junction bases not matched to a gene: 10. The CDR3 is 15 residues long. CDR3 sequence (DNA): TGTGCCAGCAGCCTAAAGGGACAGGGGGCTCGCGGCTACACCTTC. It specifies CASSLKGQGARGYTF.

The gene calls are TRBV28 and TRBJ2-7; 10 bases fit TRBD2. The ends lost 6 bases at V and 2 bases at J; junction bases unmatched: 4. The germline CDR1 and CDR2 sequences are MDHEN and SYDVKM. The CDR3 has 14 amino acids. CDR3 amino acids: CASSSGTSAYEQYF. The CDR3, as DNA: TGTGCCAGCAGCTCCGGGACTAGCGCCTACGAGCAGTACTTC.

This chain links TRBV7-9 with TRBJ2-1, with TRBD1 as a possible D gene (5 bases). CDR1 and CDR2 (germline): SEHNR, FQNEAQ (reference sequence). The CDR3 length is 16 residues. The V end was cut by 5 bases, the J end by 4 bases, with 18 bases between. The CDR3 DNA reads TGTGCCAGCAGCCAGTGGGGCTCTCTGGGGTACAATGAGCAGTTCTTC. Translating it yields CASSQWGSLGYNEQFF.

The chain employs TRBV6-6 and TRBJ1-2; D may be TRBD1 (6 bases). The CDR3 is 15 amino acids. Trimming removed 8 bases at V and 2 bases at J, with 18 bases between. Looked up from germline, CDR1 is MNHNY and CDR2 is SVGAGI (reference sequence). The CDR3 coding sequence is TGTGCCAGCTTTGGTCCCTCCGGGACAAACTATGGCTACACCTTC. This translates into CASFGPSGTNYGYTF.

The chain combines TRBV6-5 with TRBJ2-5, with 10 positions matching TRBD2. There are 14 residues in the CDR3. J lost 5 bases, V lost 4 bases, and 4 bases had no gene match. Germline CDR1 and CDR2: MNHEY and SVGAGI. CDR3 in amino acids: CASSLAGGRETQYF. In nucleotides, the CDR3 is TGTGCCAGCAGTTTAGCGGGAGGCCGGGAGACCCAGTACTTC.

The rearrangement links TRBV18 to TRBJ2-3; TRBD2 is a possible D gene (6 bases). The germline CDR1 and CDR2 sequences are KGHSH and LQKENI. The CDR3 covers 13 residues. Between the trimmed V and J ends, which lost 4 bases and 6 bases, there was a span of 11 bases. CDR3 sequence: CASSRDSADTQYF. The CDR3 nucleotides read TGTGCCAGCTCACGGGACTCCGCCGATACGCAGTATTTT. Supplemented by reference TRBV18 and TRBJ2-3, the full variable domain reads NAGVMQNPRHLVRRRGQEARLRCSPMKGHSHVYWYRQLPEEGLKFMVYLQKENIIDESGMPKERFSAEFPKEGPSILRIQQVVRGDSAAYFCASSRDSADTQYFGPGTRLTVL.

This chain's CDR3 is CASSQTAQHTIYF. DNA for the CDR3: TGCGCCAGCAGCCAAACAGCTCAACATACCATATATTTT. This rearrangement joins TRBV4-1 to TRBJ1-3, with unresolved D. The CDR3 contains 13 residues. Trimming took 2 bases from V and 10 from J, leaving 12 bases between them. Germline V gene lookup returns CDR1 MGHRA and CDR2 YSYEKL.

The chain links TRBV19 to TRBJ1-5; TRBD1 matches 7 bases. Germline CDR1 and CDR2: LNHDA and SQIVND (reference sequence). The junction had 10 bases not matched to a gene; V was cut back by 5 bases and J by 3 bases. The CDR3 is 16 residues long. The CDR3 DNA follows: TGTGCCAGTAGTCCGAGGGGGCTAATGGACAATCAGCCCCAGCATTTT. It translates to CASSPRGLMDNQPQHF. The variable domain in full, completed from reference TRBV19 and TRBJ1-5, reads DGGITQSPKYLFRKEGQNVTLSCEQNLNHDAMYWYRQDPGQGLRLIYYSQIVNDFQKGDIAEGYSVSREKKESFPLTVTSAQKNPTAFYLCASSPRGLMDNQPQHFGDGTRLSIL.

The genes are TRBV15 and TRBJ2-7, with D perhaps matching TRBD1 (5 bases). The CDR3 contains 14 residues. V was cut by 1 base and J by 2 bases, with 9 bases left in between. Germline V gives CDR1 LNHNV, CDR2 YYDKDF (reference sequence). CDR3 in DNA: TGTGCCACCAGCAGAGCCAGGGCCGCCTACGAGCAGTACTTC. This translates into CATSRARAAYEQYF.

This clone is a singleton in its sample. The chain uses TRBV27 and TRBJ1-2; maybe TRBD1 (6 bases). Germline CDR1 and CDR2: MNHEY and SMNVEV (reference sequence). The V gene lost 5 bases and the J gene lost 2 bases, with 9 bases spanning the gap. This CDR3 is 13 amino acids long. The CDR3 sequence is CASSQGTNYGYTF. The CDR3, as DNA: TGTGCCAGCAGTCAAGGGACAAACTATGGCTACACCTTC.

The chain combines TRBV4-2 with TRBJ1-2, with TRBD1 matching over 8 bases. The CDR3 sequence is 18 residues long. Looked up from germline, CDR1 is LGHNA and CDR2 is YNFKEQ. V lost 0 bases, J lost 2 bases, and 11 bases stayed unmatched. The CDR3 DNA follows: TGTGCCAGCAGCCAAGAGGTGGCCCCAGGGGGCATCAACTATGGCTACACCTTC. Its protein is CASSQEVAPGGINYGYTF.